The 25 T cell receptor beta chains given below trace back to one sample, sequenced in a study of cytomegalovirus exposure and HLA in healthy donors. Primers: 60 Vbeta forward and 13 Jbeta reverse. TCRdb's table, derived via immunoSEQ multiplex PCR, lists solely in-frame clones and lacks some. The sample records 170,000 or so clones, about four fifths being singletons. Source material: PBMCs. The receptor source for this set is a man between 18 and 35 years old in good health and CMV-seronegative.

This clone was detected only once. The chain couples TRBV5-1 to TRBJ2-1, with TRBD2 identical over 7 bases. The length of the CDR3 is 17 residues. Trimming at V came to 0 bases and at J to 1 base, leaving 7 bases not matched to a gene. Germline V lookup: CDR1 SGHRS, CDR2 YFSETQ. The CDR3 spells CASSLDGSGLSYNEQFF. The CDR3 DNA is TGCGCCAGCAGCTTGGACGGTAGCGGGTTATCCTACAATGAGCAGTTCTTC.

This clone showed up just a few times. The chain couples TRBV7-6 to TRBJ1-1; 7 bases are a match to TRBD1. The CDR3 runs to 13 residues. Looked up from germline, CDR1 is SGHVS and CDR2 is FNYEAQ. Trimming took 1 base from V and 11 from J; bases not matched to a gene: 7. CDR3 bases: TGTGCCAGCAGCTTAGTGACAGGGAATAGGGCTTTCTTT. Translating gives CASSLVTGNRAFF.

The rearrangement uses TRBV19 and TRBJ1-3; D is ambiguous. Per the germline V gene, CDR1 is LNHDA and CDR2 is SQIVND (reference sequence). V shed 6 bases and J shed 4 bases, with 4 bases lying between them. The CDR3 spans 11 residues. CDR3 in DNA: TGTGCCAGTAGCTCGGGAAACACCATATATTTT. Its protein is CASSSGNTIYF.

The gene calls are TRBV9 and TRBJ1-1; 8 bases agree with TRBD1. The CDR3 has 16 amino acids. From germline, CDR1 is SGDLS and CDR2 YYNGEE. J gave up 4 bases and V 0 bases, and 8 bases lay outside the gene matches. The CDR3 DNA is TGTGCCAGCAGCGTAGCCCCCGTGACAGGGGTCACTGAAGCTTTCTTT. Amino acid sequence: CASSVAPVTGVTEAFF.

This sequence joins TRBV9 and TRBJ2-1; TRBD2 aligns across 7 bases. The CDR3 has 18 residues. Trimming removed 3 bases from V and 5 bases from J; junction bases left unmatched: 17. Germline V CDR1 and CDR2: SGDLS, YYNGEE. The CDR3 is CASSGPPTRRETNNEQFF. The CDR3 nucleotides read TGTGCCAGCAGCGGCCCACCCACACGGCGGGAGACTAACAATGAGCAGTTCTTC.

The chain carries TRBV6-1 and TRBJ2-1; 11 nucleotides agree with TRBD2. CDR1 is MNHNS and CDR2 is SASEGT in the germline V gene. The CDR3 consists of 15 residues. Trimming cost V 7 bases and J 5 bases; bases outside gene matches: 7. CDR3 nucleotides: TGTGCCAGCATTCCGGGACTAGCGGAAAACAATGAGCAGTTCTTC. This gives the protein CASIPGLAENNEQFF.

The CDR3 DNA reads as TGCGCCAGCAGCCAAGATGCAGGGTGGGGAAACACCATATATTTT. Translation gives CASSQDAGWGNTIYF. V gene TRBV4-3 combines with J gene TRBJ1-3, with D perhaps TRBD1 (5 bases). The ends were cut back, 0 bases at V and 4 bases at J, with 10 bases in the middle. CDR3 size: 15 residues. Germline CDR1 LGHNA, CDR2 YSLEER.

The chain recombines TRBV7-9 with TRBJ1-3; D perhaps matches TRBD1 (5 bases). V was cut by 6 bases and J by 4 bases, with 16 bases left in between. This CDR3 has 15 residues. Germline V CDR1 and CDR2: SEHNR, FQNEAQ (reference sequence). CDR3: CASSRSTGAGNTIYF. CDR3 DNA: TGTGCCAGCAGTCGGAGCACAGGAGCGGGAAACACCATATATTTT.

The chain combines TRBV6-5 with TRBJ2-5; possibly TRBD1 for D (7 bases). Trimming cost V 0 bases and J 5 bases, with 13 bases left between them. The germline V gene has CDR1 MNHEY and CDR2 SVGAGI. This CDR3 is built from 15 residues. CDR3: CASSYSEGARETQYF. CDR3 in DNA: TGTGCCAGCAGTTACTCGGAGGGGGCGAGGGAGACCCAGTACTTC.

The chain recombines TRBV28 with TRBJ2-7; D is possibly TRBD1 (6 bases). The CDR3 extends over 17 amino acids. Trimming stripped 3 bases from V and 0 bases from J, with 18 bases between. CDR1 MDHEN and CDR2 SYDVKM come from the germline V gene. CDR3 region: CASSFGRRGRISYEQYF. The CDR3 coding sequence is TGTGCCAGCAGTTTTGGCCGCAGGGGACGAATCTCCTACGAGCAGTACTTC.

The CDR3 is CASSMGQGIEQYF. For the CDR3, the DNA is TGTGCCAGTAGTATGGGACAGGGTATCGAGCAGTACTTC. The chain couples TRBV19 to TRBJ2-7; 9 bases align to TRBD1. Germline lookup yields CDR1 LNHDA and CDR2 SQIVND (reference sequence). This CDR3 is 13 amino acids long. The V gene end was trimmed by 3 bases and the J gene end by 6 bases; junction bases not matched to a gene: 3.

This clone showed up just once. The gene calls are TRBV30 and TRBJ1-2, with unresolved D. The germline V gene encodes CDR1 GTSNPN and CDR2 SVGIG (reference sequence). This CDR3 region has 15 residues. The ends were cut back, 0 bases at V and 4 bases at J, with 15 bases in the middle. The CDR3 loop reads CAWSVIHLRGYGYTF. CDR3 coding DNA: TGTGCCTGGAGTGTAATCCACCTCCGCGGCTATGGCTACACCTTC.

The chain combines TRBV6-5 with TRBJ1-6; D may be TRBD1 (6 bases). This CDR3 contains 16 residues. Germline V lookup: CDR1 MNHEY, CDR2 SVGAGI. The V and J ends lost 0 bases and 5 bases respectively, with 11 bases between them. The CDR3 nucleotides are TGTGCCAGCAGTTACTCTTGGAGACAGGATAATTCACCCCTCCACTTT. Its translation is CASSYSWRQDNSPLHF.

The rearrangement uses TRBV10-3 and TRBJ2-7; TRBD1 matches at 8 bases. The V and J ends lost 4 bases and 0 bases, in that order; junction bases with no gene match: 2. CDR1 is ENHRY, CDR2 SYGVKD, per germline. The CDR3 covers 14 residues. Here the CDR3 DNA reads TGTGCCATCAGTGGGGACAGGCCCTCCTACGAGCAGTACTTC. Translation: CAISGDRPSYEQYF.

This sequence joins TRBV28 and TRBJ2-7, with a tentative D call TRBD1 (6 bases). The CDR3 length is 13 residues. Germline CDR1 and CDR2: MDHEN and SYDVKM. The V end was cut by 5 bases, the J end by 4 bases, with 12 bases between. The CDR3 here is CASSLGTLYEQYF. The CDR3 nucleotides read TGTGCCAGCAGTCTCGGGACACTTTACGAGCAGTACTTC.

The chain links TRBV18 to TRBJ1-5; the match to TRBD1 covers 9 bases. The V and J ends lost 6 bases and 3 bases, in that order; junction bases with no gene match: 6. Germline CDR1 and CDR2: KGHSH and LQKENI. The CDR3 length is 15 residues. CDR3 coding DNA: TGTGCCAGCTCCCTGGACAGGGGAATCAATCAGCCCCAGCATTTT. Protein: CASSLDRGINQPQHF.

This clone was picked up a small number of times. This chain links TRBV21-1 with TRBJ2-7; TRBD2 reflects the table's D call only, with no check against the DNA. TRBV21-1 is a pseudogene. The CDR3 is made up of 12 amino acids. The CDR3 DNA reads TGTGCCAGCAGCAAAGGTACCTACGAGCAGTACTTC. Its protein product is CASSKGTYEQYF.

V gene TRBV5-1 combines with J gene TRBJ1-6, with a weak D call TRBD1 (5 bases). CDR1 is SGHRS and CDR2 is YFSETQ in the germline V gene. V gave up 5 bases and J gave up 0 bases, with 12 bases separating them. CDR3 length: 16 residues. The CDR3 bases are TGCGCCAGCAGGATCCGGGGGAGCTCCTATAATTCACCCCTCCACTTT. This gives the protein CASRIRGSSYNSPLHF.

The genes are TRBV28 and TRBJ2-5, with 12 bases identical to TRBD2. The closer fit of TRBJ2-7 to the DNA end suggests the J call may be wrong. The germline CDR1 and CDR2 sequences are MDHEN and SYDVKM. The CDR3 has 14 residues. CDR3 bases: TGTGCCAGCAGTCCCCGACTAGCGGGAGACGAGCAGTACTTC. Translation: CASSPRLAGDEQYF.

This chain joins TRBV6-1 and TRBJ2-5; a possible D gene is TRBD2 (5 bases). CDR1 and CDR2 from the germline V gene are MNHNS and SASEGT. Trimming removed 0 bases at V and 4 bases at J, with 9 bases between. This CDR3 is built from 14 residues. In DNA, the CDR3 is TGTGCCAGCAGTGAAGCAGGGAGAGGAGAGACCCAGTACTTC. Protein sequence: CASSEAGRGETQYF.

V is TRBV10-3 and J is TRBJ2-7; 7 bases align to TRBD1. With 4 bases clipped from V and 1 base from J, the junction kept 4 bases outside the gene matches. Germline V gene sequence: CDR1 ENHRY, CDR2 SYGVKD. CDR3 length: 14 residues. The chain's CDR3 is CAISGAGGSYEQYF. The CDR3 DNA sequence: TGTGCCATCAGTGGGGCAGGGGGATCCTACGAGCAGTACTTC.

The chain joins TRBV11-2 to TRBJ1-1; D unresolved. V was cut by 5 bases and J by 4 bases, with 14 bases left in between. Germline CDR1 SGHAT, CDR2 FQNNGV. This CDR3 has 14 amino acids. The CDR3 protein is CASSLKGLVTEAFF. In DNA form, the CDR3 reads TGTGCCAGCAGCCTAAAAGGACTGGTCACTGAAGCTTTCTTT.

The CDR3 is CASSVAGTSGDTQYF. The CDR3 region has the DNA TGTGCCAGCAGCGTAGCCGGGACTAGTGGCGATACGCAGTATTTT. This chain joins TRBV9 and TRBJ2-3; 8 bases fit TRBD2. Trimming at V came to 0 bases and at J to 6 bases, leaving 6 bases not matched to a gene. The CDR3 runs to 15 residues. Germline V gene data show CDR1 as SGDLS and CDR2 as YYNGEE.

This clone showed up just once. This CDR3 is CASSLTVLAGGANEQFF. The DNA for the CDR3 is TGTGCCAGCAGCTTAACCGTACTAGCGGGAGGGGCCAATGAGCAGTTCTTC. This rearrangement joins TRBV7-3 to TRBJ2-1; TRBD2 matches at 13 bases. This CDR3 has 17 residues. The junction had 5 bases not matched to a gene; V was cut back by 0 bases and J by 6 bases. The germline V gene has CDR1 SGHTA and CDR2 FQGTGA. The variable domain in full, completed from reference TRBV7-3 and TRBJ2-1, reads GAGVSQTPSNKVTEKGKYVELRCDPISGHTALYWYRQSLGQGPEFLIYFQGTGAADDSGLPNDRFFAVRPEGSVSTLKIQRTERGDSAVYLCASSLTVLAGGANEQFFGPGTRLTVL.

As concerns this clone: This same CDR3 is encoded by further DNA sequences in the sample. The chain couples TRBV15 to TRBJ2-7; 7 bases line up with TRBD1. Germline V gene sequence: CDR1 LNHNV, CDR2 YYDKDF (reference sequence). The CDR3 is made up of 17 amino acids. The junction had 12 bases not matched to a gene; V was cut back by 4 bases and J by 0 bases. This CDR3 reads CATSNSRGTGVSYEQYF. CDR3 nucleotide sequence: TGTGCCACCAGCAACTCCCGGGGAACAGGGGTCTCCTACGAGCAGTACTTC.